This TCR beta chain was sequenced during a study of T cells after yellow fever vaccination. Across the whole study: It was SMART-Seq v4 Ultra Low Input that prepared the fractions with low cell numbers.

Points from the study as a whole: Some clonotypes were seen in both the CD4 and the CD8 compartments. These made up a small share and likely arose from convergent recombination. The study noted that FACS-sorted repertoires could contain abundant clonotypes contaminating from the bulk population.

For TCR, cDNA came from 5'RACE template switching, which added a universal primer site and UMIs. One entry per CDR3 protein, called by TCRdb with MiXCR from the 5' RACE reads. The sample has 300,000 to 400,000 distinct CDR3 sequences; around 12% are singletons. As for this clonotype: Its antigen is as yet unknown.

Trimming took off 0 bases at V and 7 bases at J, with 6 bases between the two ends. Germline V gives CDR1 SGHDN, CDR2 FVKESK. The length of the CDR3 is 12 residues. The sample here was CD4+ T cells sorted from PBMCs, taken 15 days after the yellow fever booster vaccination. This chain uses TRBV14 with TRBJ2-5, with D uncertain. This TCR derives from a man between 18 and 35 years old who received the YFV17D yellow fever vaccine. CDR3 DNA sequence: TGTGCCAGCAGCCAAGACGTCTTGACCCAGTACTTC. As protein: CASSQDVLTQYF.